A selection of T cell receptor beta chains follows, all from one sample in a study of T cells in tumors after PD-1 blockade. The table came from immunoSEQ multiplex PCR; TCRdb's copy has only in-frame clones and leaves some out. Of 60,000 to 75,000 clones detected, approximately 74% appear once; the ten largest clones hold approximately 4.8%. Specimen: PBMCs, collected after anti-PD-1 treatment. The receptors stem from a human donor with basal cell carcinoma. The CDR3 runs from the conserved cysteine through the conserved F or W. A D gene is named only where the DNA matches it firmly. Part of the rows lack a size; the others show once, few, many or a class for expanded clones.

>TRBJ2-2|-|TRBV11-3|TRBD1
CASARGGMNTGELFF
TGTGCCAGCGCGAGAGGGGGCATGAACACCGGGGAGCTGTTTTTT
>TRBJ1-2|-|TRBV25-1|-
CASEPQTSTNYGYTF
TGTGCCAGCGAACCGCAGACGAGTACTAACTATGGCTACACCTTC
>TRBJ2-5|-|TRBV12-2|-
CASRLAGGSQETQYF
TGTGCAAGTCGCTTAGCGGGGGGGAGCCAAGAGACCCAGTACTTC
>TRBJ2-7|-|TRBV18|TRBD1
CASSPTGEGEQYF
TGTGCCAGCTCACCGACAGGGGAAGGCGAGCAGTACTTC
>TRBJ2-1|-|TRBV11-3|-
CASSPGEAYNEQFF
TGTGCCAGCAGTCCCGGAGAAGCCTACAATGAGCAGTTCTTC
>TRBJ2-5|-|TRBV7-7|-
CASSLAPWTPQETQYF
TGTGCTAGCAGCTTAGCCCCCTGGACACCTCAAGAGACCCAGTACTTC
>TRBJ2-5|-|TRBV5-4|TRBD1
CASRPSGTGTETQYF
TGTGCCAGCAGACCATCGGGGACAGGGACAGAGACCCAGTACTTC
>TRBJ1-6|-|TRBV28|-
CASSSQSYSPLHF
TGTGCCAGCAGTTCACAGAGCTATTCACCCCTCCACTTT
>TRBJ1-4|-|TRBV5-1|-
CASSLQGLREKLFF
TGCGCCAGCAGCTTGCAGGGGCTACGGGAAAAACTGTTTTTT
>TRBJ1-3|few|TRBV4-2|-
CASSQVAVTASPTDSGNTIYF
TGTGCCAGCAGCCAAGTTGCGGTGACAGCTTCTCCAACCGACTCTGGAAACACCATATATTTT
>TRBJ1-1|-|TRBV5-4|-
CASSLDPELEAFF
TGTGCCAGCAGCCTAGACCCGGAGCTCGAAGCTTTCTTT